This T cell receptor (beta chain) was obtained from a study of blood T cell repertoires in COVID-19. In the study overall: PBMCs, B-cell-depleted T cells, or T cells were the source of the cDNA or gDNA that made up the material.

This CDR3 contains 14 residues. V shed 1 base and J shed 1 base, with 7 bases lying between them. Germline V gives CDR1 MGHRA, CDR2 YSYEKL. Per the original data handling: Nucleated cell number was recorded as an estimate derived from reference gene primer amplification. Libraries were prepared by immunoSEQ multiplex PCR; TCRdb keeps only in-frame clonotypes and omits some of them. The DNA gave D and trimming, while V, J and clone size come from that table. The data contain more than 150,000 clones, about 86% of them singletons. The J gene is TRBJ1-1, the V gene TRBV4-1, with D tentatively TRBD1 (6 bases). The receptor's source is a man aged 18-30 years with acute or convalescent COVID-19. Sequencing was done on a sample of peripheral blood. CDR3: CASSQVGGNTEAFF. Here the CDR3 DNA reads TGCGCCAGCAGCCAAGTAGGGGGGAACACTGAAGCTTTCTTT.